This T cell receptor beta chain came from a study of CD8 T cells in ankylosing spondylitis (dated by TCRdb to about 2017). The study in broad terms: T cell receptor beta repertoires were profiled in healthy donors and ankylosing spondylitis patients so that disease-linked TCR variants could be found. The full study cohort was made up of approximately 27 ankylosing spondylitis patients and fewer than 120 healthy donors. Peripheral blood was sampled, and synovial fluid was additionally collected from ankylosing spondylitis patients.

Summary of the overall study and its limitations: Significant enrichment of the disease-linked clones was reported in matched synovial fluid samples from ankylosing spondylitis patients. Some TCR beta motif variants had previously been reported in synovial fluid and blood of reactive arthritis patients, which suggested common disease-initiation mechanisms. A TCR beta motif made up of fewer than 10 highly homologous amino acid variants appeared to be characteristic of blood from ankylosing spondylitis patients. A CD8+ phenotype was shown by the disease-linked clones, which were found at relatively low frequencies in peripheral blood.

Relative to germline, V is missing 6 bases and J is missing 1 base, with 10 bases of the junction outside any gene match. The CDR3, cysteine through phenylalanine, is 16 amino acids long. Only the CDR3 DNA is retained, 48 bases long and in frame from the first base. CDR1 and CDR2 (SGHRS, YFSETQ) derive from the germline V gene. The listed sequencing device is Illumina HiSeq 2500. Quantitative 5'-RACE with molecular barcodes was used to prepare TCR beta libraries. The original methods were these. To identify disease-linked TCR variants, a new computational method was used, one built on a probabilistic model of VDJ rearrangement. The public reads were reanalyzed by TCRdb: fastp trimming at Q25, MiXCR alignment, in-frame beta chains only. Every entry covers one CDR3 protein and lists the most common genes and DNA from its rows. The V and J calls reflect TCRdb's pipeline rather than the authors' work. For this sample the table gives more than 600,000 distinct CDR3 sequences, of which over 15% were detected only once. The ten biggest clones cover approximately 18% of the sample.

This clonotype was observed a handful of times. No antigen is known for it. No much larger clonotype is one base removed from it; base qualities were not supplied. Material for sequencing was blood, either unsorted or a sorted T cell fraction (not recorded which). The receptor was derived from a male donor with ankylosing spondylitis. The chain links TRBV5-1 with TRBJ2-3, and 8 bases in between align with TRBD1. The DNA sequence is given as TGCGCCAGCACTTTCTCGGACAGGGTCCGCACAGATACGCAGTATTTT. It is translated as CASTFSDRVRTDTQYF.